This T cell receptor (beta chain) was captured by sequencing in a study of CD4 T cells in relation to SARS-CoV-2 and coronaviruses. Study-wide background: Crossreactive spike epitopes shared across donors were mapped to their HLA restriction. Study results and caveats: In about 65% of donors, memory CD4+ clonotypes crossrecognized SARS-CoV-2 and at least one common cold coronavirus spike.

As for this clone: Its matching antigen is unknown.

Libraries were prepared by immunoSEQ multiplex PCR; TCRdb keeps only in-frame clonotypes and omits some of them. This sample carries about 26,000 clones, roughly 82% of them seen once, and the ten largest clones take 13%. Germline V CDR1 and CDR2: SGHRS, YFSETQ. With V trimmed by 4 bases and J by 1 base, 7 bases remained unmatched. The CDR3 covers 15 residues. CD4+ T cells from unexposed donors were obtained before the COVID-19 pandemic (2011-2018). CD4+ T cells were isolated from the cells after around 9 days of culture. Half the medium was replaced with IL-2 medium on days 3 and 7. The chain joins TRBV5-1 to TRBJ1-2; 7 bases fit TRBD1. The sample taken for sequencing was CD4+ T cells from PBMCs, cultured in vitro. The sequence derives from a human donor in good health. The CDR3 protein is CASSAGTARNYGYTF. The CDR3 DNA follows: TGCGCCAGCAGCGCTGGGACAGCTCGTAACTATGGCTACACCTTC.